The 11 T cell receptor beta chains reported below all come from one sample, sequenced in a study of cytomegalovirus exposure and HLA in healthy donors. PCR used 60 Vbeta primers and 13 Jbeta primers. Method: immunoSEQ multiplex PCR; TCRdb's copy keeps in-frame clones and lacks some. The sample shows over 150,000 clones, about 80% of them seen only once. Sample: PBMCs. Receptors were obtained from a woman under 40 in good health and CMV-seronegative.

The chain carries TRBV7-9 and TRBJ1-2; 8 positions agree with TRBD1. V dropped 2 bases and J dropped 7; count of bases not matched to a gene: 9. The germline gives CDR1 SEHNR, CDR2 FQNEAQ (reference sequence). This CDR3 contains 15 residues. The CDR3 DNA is TGTGCCAGCAGCTTAACCCAGGGGGCGTCGTTTGGCTACACCTTC. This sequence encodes CASSLTQGASFGYTF.

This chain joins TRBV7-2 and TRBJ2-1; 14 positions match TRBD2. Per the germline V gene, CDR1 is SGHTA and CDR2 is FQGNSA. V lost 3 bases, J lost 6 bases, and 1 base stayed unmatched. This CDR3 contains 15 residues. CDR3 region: CASSLTSGRGNEQFF. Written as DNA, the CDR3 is TGTGCCAGCAGCTTGACTAGCGGGAGGGGCAATGAGCAGTTCTTC.

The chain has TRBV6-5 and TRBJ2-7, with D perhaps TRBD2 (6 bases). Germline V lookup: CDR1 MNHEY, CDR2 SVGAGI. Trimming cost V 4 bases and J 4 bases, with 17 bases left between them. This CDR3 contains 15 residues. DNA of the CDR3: TGTGCCAGCAGTTTAGCCTGGGACTCCCAGTACGAGCAGTACTTC. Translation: CASSLAWDSQYEQYF.

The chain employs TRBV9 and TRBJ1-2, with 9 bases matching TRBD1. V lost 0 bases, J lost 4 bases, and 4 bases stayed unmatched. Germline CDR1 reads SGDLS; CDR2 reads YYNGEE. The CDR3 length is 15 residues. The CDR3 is CASSVDRGQGYGYTF. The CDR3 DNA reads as TGTGCCAGCAGCGTAGACAGGGGGCAAGGCTATGGCTACACCTTC.

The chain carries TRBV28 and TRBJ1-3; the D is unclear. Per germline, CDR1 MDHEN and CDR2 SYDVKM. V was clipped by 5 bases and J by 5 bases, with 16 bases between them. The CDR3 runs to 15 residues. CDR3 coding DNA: TGTGCCAGCAGTGTCCCCTGGAGATCTCGAAACACCATATATTTT. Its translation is CASSVPWRSRNTIYF.

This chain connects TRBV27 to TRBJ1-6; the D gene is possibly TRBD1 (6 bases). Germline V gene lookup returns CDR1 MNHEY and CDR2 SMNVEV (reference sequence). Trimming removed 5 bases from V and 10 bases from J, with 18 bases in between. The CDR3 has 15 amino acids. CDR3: CASSPAGVGRSPLHF. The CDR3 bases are TGTGCCAGCAGTCCCGCAGGGGTCGGTCGATCACCCCTCCACTTT.

CDR3 bases: TGTGCCATCAGCCAAAGCGGGAGCGCCTACGGCACAGATACGCAGTATTTT. This translates into CAISQSGSAYGTDTQYF. The chain has TRBV10-3 and TRBJ2-3; TRBD2 matches at 8 bases. Germline V lookup: CDR1 ENHRY, CDR2 SYGVKD. The CDR3 is 17 residues long. Trimming removed 6 bases from V and 1 base from J; junction bases left unmatched: 12.

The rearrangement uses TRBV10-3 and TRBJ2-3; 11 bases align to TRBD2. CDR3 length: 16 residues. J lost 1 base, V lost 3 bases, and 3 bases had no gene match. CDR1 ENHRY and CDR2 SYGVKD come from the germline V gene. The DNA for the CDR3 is TGTGCCATCAGTGACAAGGGACTAGCGGGCACAGATACGCAGTATTTT. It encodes CAISDKGLAGTDTQYF.

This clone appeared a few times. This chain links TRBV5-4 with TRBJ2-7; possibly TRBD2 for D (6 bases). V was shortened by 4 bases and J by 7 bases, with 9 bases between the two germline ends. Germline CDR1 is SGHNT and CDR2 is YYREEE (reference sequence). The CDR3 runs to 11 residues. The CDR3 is CASSLAREQYF. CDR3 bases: TGTGCCAGCAGCCTAGCGAGGGAGCAGTACTTC.

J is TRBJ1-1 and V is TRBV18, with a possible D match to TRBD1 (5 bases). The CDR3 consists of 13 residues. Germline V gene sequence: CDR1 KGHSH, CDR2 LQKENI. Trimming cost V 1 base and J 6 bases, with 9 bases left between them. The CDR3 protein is CASSPLGTAEAFF. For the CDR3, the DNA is TGTGCCAGCTCACCACTTGGGACTGCTGAAGCTTTCTTT.

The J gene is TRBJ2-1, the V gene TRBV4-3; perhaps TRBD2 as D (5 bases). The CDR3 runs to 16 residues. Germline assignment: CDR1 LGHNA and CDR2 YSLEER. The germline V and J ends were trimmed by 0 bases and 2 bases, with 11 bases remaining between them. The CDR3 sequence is CASSQDPDSPYNEQFF. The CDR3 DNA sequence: TGCGCCAGCAGCCAAGACCCGGACTCACCCTACAATGAGCAGTTCTTC.